This paragraph covers one T cell receptor (beta chain) sequence. The record originates from a study of T cells after yellow fever vaccination. TCRdb redid the calling of the 5' RACE reads with MiXCR, one entry per CDR3 protein. This sample carries 200,000 to 300,000 distinct CDR3 sequences, 3.6% of them seen once, and the ten largest clones take about 20%. The sequencing used PBMCs, collected 15 days after the yellow fever booster vaccination. The TCR sequence derives from a man between 18 and 29 years old who received the YFV17D yellow fever vaccine.

The CDR3 protein is CASSLVLGIQETQYF. CDR3 sequence (DNA): TGCGCCAGCAGCTTGGTTTTAGGGATCCAAGAGACCCAGTACTTC. The chain employs TRBV5-1 and TRBJ2-5, with D unclear. There are 15 residues in the CDR3. V gave up 0 bases and J gave up 1 base, with 10 bases separating them. In germline, CDR1 is SGHRS, CDR2 YFSETQ.